This T cell receptor (beta chain) was identified in a study of blood T cell repertoires in COVID-19. Study context: Some COVID-19 samples were acute and others convalescent; all came from the United States, Italy and Spain. Nucleic acid was either cDNA or gDNA, and it came from T cells, B-cell-depleted T cells, or PBMCs.

As processed by the authors: Amplification from reference gene primers served as the basis for estimated nucleated cell counts. The repertoire was sequenced with immunoSEQ multiplex PCR; TCRdb's copy has only in-frame clones and lacks some. The D gene and trimming were derived from the DNA, and the V and J assignments and clone size from that table. This table holds about 240,000 clones, 85% found once. In germline, CDR1 is KGHSH, CDR2 LQKENI. The CDR3 extends over 15 amino acids. Trimming stripped 4 bases from V and 2 bases from J, with 14 bases between. This sequence joins TRBV18 and TRBJ1-2; tentative D call: TRBD1 (5 bases). The TCR comes from a woman in her sixties with active or convalescent COVID-19. The sequenced sample was peripheral blood. The CDR3 nucleotides read TGTGCCAGCTCACTCAATTCGGGGGGAAACTATGGCTACACCTTC. Protein: CASSLNSGGNYGYTF.